This record covers a single T cell receptor (beta chain). The sample comes from a study of PD-L1 blockade in urothelial cancer. Background on the study: About 85% of the 29 patients were males with bladder-origin urothelial cancer. T cell content in blood samples showed a median of around 140,000.

V was clipped by 1 base and J by 4 bases, with 8 bases between them. Germline assignment: CDR1 SGHNT and CDR2 YYREEE (reference sequence). The CDR3 sequence is 13 residues long. The method was immunoSEQ multiplex PCR; TCRdb's version includes in-frame clones alone and lacks a portion of them. The table records some 35,000 clones, about four fifths of them present only once. This specimen consisted of PBMCs, obtained around atezolizumab (anti-PD-L1) treatment. The source is a man between 60 and 75 years old with urothelial cancer. The chain employs TRBV5-4 and TRBJ1-2; D remains ambiguous. As DNA, the CDR3 is TGTGCCAGCAGCTTGATTAGTTCCTATGGCTACACCTTC. Amino acids: CASSLISSYGYTF.